This entry lists 6 T cell receptor beta chains sequenced from one sample in a study of blood T cell repertoires in COVID-19. The repertoire was sequenced with immunoSEQ multiplex PCR; TCRdb's copy has only in-frame clones and lacks some. The sample lists around 230,000 clones; 70% to 85% were seen once. The sequenced sample was peripheral blood. These receptors were collected from a man aged 40-50 years who had recovered from COVID-19.

V gene TRBV6-5 combines with J gene TRBJ1-3; TRBD1 agrees at 8 bases. Germline trimming cut 8 bases from V and 1 base from J; bases unmatched to any gene: 7. CDR1 MNHEY and CDR2 SVGAGI come from the germline V gene. CDR3 length: 15 residues. The CDR3 DNA sequence: TGTGCCAGCTGGGAACAGGGGGGATCTGGAAACACCATATATTTT. Amino acids: CASWEQGGSGNTIYF.

This clone was seen a few times. V and J are TRBV5-1 and TRBJ2-5, with TRBD1 matching 10 bases. The CDR3 is 14 residues long. The ends lost 4 bases at V and 3 bases at J; junction bases unmatched: 3. Germline V gives CDR1 SGHRS, CDR2 YFSETQ. CDR3 sequence reads: CASSGGTGEETQYF. The CDR3 DNA is TGCGCCAGCAGCGGGGGGACAGGGGAAGAGACCCAGTACTTC.

The chain uses TRBV5-1 and TRBJ1-1; 7 nucleotides align to TRBD1. The CDR3 runs 15 residues. The V gene's germline CDR1 is SGHRS and CDR2 YFSETQ. The V and J ends lost 4 bases and 1 base, in that order; junction bases with no gene match: 7. The CDR3 DNA reads as TGCGCCAGCAGCCCCCCTTGGGACAGGAACACTGAAGCTTTCTTT. This encodes CASSPPWDRNTEAFF. The full variable domain, with the rest looked up from reference TRBV5-1 and TRBJ1-1, is KAGVTQTPRYLIKTRGQQVTLSCSPISGHRSVSWYQQTPGQGLQFLFEYFSETQRNKGNFPGRFSGRQFSNSRSEMNVSTLELGDSALYLCASSPPWDRNTEAFFGQGTRLTVV.

This chain joins TRBV11-2 and TRBJ1-1; D unclear. Germline assignment: CDR1 SGHAT and CDR2 FQNNGV. The CDR3 is 14 amino acids. V dropped 10 bases and J dropped 4 bases, with 19 bases sitting between them. The CDR3 loop is CATAAKGGFTEAFF. Written as DNA, the CDR3 is TGTGCCACCGCCGCGAAGGGAGGGTTCACTGAAGCTTTCTTT.

The V call is TRBV11-2, the J call TRBJ1-2; 9 nucleotides line up with TRBD1. Losses at the gene ends were 5 bases for V and 2 bases for J; bases not matched to a gene: 9. Germline V gene lookup returns CDR1 SGHAT and CDR2 FQNNGV. The CDR3 sequence is 16 residues long. In DNA form, the CDR3 reads TGTGCCAGCAGCACTTGGGGACAGGGTAACAACTATGGCTACACCTTC. Its protein product is CASSTWGQGNNYGYTF.

The genes are TRBV5-5 and TRBJ2-5, with a weak D call TRBD1 (6 bases). Germline V CDR1 and CDR2: SGHKS, YYEKEE (reference sequence). Deletions cut 5 bases from V and 0 bases from J, with 14 bases between. The CDR3 runs 15 residues. The CDR3 here is CASSYGTSYQETQYF. The CDR3 bases are TGTGCCAGCAGTTATGGGACATCGTACCAAGAGACCCAGTACTTC. The full variable domain, in which reference TRBV5-5 and TRBJ2-5 provide the parts outside the CDR3, is DAGVTQSPTHLIKTRGQQVTLRCSPISGHKSVSWYQQVLGQGPQFIFQYYEKEERGRGNFPDRFSARQFPNYSSELNVNALLLGDSALYLCASSYGTSYQETQYFGPGTRLLVL.